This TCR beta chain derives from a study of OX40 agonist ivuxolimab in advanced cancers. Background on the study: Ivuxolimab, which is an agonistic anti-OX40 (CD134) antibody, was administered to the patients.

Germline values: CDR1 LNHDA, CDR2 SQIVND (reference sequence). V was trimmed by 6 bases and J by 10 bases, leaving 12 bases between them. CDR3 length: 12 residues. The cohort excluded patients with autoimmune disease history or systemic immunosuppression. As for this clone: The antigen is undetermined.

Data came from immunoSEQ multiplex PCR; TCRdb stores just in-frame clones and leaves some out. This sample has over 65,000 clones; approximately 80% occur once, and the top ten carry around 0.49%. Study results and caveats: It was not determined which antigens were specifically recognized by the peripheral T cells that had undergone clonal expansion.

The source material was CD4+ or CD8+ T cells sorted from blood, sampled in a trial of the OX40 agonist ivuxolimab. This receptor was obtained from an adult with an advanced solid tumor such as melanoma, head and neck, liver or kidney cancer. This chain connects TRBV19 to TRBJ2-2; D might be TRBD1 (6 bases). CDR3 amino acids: CASSNRVVELFF. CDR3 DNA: TGTGCCAGTAGCAACAGGGTCGTGGAGCTGTTTTTT.